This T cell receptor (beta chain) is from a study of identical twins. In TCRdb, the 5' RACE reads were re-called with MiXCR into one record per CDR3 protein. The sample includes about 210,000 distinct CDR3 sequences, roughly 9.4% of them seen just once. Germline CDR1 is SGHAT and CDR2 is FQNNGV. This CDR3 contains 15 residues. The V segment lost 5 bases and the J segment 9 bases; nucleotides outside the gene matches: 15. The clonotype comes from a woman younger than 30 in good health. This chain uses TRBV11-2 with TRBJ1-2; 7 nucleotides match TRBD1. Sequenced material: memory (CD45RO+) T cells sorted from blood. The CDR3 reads CASSPGQASIIRYTF. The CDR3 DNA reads TGTGCCAGCAGCCCCGGACAGGCCTCTATAATCCGCTACACCTTC. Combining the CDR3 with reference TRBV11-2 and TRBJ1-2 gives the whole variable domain EAGVAQSPRYKIIEKRQSVAFWCNPISGHATLYWYQQILGQGPKLLIQFQNNGVVDDSQLPKDRFSAERLKGVDSTLKIQPAKLEDSAVYLCASSPGQASIIRYTFGSGTRLTVV.